The TCR beta chain described here comes from a study of blood T cell repertoires in COVID-19. Overall study: Both acute and convalescent COVID-19 samples were obtained from the United States, Italy and Spain. In each case, the material was cDNA or gDNA derived from T cells, B-cell-depleted T cells, or PBMCs.

The trim removed 3 bases at V and 7 bases at J, leaving 7 bases unmatched. The CDR3 contains 15 residues. The germline V gene encodes CDR1 GTSNPN and CDR2 SVGIG (reference sequence). In the study's own analysis: Cell counts per sample came from amplifying reference gene primers. TCRdb's table, derived via immunoSEQ multiplex PCR, lists solely in-frame clones and lacks some. V and J calls and clone size follow that table, whereas D and trimming were derived from the DNA. The sample lists about 130,000 clones; approximately 86% were seen once. The TCR comes from a woman aged 50 to 60 who had recovered from COVID-19. Sequencing was performed on peripheral blood. The chain uses TRBV30 and TRBJ1-6, with 9 bases that match TRBD1. The CDR3 region has the DNA TGTGCCTGGAGAAAACAGGGGGCGATGAATTCACCCCTCCACTTT. Its translation: CAWRKQGAMNSPLHF.